These 9 T cell receptor beta chains originate from one sample sequenced in a study of T-cell memory formation after mild COVID-19. TCRdb fed the 5' RACE reads into MiXCR, producing one record per CDR3 protein. This table has 350,000 to 500,000 distinct CDR3 sequences, around a quarter appearing once. The sequenced material came from PBMCs or a T cell subset sorted from them (not recorded which). These TCRs come from an adult woman who had mild COVID-19 (a few samples of this study predate the infection). Cell type and time point are not known.

This clonotype was picked up a small number of times. This chain joins TRBV30 and TRBJ1-3; no clear D. Trimming left V 1 base short and J 0 bases short, with 4 bases between. CDR1 is GTSNPN and CDR2 is SVGIG in the germline V gene (reference sequence). The CDR3 totals 13 residues. The CDR3 region has the DNA TGTGCCTGGAGTGGACGCTCTGGAAACACCATATATTTT. It encodes CAWSGRSGNTIYF. Combining the CDR3 with reference TRBV30 and TRBJ1-3 gives the whole variable domain SQTIHQWPATLVQPVGSPLSLECTVEGTSNPNLYWYRQAAGRGLQLLFYSVGIGQISSEVPQNLSASRPQDRQFILSSKKLLLSDSGFYLCAWSGRSGNTIYFGEGSWLTVV.

This clonotype was seen a few times. The V gene is TRBV6-2 or TRBV6-3, the J gene TRBJ1-5; D possibly corresponds to TRBD1 (5 bases). The germline V gene has CDR1 MNHEY and CDR2 SVGEGT. This CDR3 comprises 17 residues. The germline V and J ends were trimmed by 2 bases and 2 bases, with 16 bases remaining between them. CDR3 protein: CASSYRRILGGNQPQHF. The CDR3, as DNA: TGTGCCAGCAGTTACAGACGGATCCTGGGGGGCAATCAGCCCCAGCATTTT.

The DNA for the CDR3 is TGTGCCAGCGACAGGGTGGGGTACGAGCAGTACTTC. Protein: CASDRVGYEQYF. The chain is built from TRBV5-6 and TRBJ2-7; 7 nucleotides agree with TRBD1. The trim removed 7 bases at V and 4 bases at J, leaving 5 bases unmatched. Per the germline V gene, CDR1 is SGHDT and CDR2 is YYEEEE. The CDR3 has 12 residues. Drawing the rest from reference TRBV5-6 and TRBJ2-7, the complete variable domain is DAGVTQSPTHLIKTRGQQVTLRCSPKSGHDTVSWYQQALGQGPQFIFQYYEEEERQRGNFPDRFSGHQFPNYSSELNVNALLLGDSALYLCASDRVGYEQYFGPGTRLTVT.

V gene TRBV3-1 combines with J gene TRBJ1-1; 8 nucleotides match TRBD1. CDR1 and CDR2 (germline): LGHDT, YNNKEL (reference sequence). The CDR3 has 17 amino acids. Unmatched junction bases numbered 12, after V lost 1 base and J lost 5 bases. CDR3 coding DNA: TGTGCCAGCAGCCAAGTTGGACCCGCCACAGGGGGGACTGAAGCTTTCTTT. Its translation: CASSQVGPATGGTEAFF.

This clonotype was seen repeatedly, ten times or more. The rearrangement links TRBV27 to TRBJ2-7; 13 nucleotides line up with TRBD2. Germline V gene lookup returns CDR1 MNHEY and CDR2 SMNVEV (reference sequence). This CDR3 is built from 15 residues. After removal of 4 bases from V and 7 bases from J, the junction contained 7 bases not matched to a gene. The CDR3 DNA sequence: TGTGCCAGCAGTTCTAACCGACTAGCGGGAGGAGAGCAGTACTTC. Amino acid sequence: CASSSNRLAGGEQYF.

CDR3 sequence: CASRAGGREQFF. The CDR3 DNA sequence: TGTGCCAGCAGGGCGGGAGGGCGTGAGCAGTTCTTC. This chain joins TRBV6-5 and TRBJ2-1; 9 bases map to TRBD2. Germline V gene data show CDR1 as MNHEY and CDR2 as SVGAGI. Trimming removed 6 bases from V and 9 bases from J; junction bases left unmatched: 3. The CDR3 contains 12 residues.

There are a few counts of this clonotype. The chain employs TRBV7-8 and TRBJ2-6; possible D gene TRBD1, 5 bases. Germline V gene data show CDR1 as SGHVS and CDR2 as FQNEAQ. The CDR3 spans 19 residues. V gave up 5 bases and J gave up 0 bases, with 20 bases separating them. This CDR3 is CASSLLGAGFRSGANVLTF. CDR3 sequence (DNA): TGTGCCAGCAGCCTCCTAGGGGCAGGGTTTCGCTCTGGGGCCAACGTCCTGACTTTC. Full variable domain (outside the CDR3, taken from reference TRBV7-8 and TRBJ2-6): GAGVSQSPRYKVAKRGQDVALRCDPISGHVSLFWYQQALGQGPEFLTYFQNEAQLDKSGLPSDRFFAERPEGSVSTLKIQRTQQEDSAVYLCASSLLGAGFRSGANVLTFGAGSRLTVL.

In this sample, this clonotype turned up a few times. The V call is TRBV6-2 or TRBV6-3, the J call TRBJ2-7; D remains unclear. This CDR3 spans 11 amino acids. CDR1 is MNHEY and CDR2 is SVGEGT in the germline V gene. Trimming removed 4 bases from V and 6 bases from J, with 7 bases in between. DNA for the CDR3: TGTGCCAGCAGTTTAATTCGCGAGCAGTACTTC. Translated: CASSLIREQYF.

This clonotype was recorded once. An end of the junction does not agree with germline; a read error may underlie this. The chain uses TRBV14 and TRBJ1-5; 9 nucleotides align to TRBD1. The CDR3 spans 13 residues. Germline CDR1 SGHDN, CDR2 FVKESK. In DNA, the CDR3 is TGTGCCAGCAGCTCCCACCTCGGGACAGGGCTTAATTTT. It translates to CASSSHLGTGLNF.